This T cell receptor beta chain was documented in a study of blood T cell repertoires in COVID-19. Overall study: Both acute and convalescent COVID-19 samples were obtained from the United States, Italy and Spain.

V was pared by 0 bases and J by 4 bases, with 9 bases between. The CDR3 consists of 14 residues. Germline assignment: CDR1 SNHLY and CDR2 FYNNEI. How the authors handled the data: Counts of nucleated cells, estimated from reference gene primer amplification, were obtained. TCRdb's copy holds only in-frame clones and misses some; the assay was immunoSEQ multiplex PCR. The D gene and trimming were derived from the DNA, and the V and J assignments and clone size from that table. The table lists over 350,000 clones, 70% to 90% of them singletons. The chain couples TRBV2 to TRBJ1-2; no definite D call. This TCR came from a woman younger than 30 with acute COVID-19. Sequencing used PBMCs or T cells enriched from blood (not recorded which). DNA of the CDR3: TGTGCCAGCAGTGAAGCGTTTTCCAGCTATGGCTACACCTTC. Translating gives CASSEAFSSYGYTF.